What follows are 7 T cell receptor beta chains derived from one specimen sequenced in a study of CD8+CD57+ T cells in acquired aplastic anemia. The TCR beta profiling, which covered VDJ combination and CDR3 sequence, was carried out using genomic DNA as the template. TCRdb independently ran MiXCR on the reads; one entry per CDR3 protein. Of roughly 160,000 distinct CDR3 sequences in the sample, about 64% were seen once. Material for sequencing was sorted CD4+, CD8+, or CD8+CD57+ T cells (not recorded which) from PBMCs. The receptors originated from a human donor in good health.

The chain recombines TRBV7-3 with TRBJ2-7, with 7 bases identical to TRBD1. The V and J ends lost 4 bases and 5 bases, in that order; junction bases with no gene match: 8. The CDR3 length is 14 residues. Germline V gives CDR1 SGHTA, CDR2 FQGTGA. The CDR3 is CASSSTGIGNEQYF. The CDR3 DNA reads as TGTGCCAGCAGCTCGACAGGGATCGGGAACGAGCAGTACTTC. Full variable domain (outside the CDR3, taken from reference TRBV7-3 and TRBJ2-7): GAGVSQTPSNKVTEKGKYVELRCDPISGHTALYWYRQSLGQGPEFLIYFQGTGAADDSGLPNDRFFAVRPEGSVSTLKIQRTERGDSAVYLCASSSTGIGNEQYFGPGTRLTVT.

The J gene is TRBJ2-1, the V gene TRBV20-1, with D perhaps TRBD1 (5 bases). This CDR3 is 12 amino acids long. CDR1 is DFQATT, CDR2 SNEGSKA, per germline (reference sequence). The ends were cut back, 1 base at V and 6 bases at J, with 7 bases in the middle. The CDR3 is CSARAQGNEQFF. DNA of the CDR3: TGCAGTGCTAGAGCGCAGGGCAATGAGCAGTTCTTC.

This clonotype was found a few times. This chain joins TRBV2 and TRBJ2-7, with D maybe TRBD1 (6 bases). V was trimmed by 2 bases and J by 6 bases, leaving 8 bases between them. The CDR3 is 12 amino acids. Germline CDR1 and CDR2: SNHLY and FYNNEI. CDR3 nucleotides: TGTGCCAGCAGTGAACTCAGGGGCGAGCAGTACTTC. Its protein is CASSELRGEQYF.

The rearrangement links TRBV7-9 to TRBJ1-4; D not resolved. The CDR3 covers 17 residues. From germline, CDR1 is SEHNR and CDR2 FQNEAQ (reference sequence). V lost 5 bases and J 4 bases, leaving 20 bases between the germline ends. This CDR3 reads CASSPGGGPKVNEKLFF. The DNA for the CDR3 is TGTGCCAGCAGCCCCGGTGGAGGACCTAAAGTTAATGAAAAACTGTTTTTT.

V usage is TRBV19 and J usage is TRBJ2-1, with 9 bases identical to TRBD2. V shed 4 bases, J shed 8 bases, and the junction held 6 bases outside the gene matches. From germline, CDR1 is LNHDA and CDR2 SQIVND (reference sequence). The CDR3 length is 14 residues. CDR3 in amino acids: CASSNLAGYYEQFF. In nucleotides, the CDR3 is TGTGCCAGTAGTAACCTAGCGGGATACTATGAGCAGTTCTTC.

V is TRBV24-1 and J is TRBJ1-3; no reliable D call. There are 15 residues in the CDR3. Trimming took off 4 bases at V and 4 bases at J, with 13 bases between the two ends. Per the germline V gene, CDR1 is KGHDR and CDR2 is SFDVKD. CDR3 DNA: TGTGCCACCAGTGACTTGGACTTGACAGGAAACACCATATATTTT. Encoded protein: CATSDLDLTGNTIYF.

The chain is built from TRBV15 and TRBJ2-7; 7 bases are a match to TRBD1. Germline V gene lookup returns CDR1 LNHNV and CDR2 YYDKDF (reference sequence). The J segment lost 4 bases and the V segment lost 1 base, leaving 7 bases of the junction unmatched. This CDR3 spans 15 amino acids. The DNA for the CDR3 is TGTGCCACCAGCAGAGGCCGTGGACAGGCTTACGAGCAGTACTTC. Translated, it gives CATSRGRGQAYEQYF.